Listed below are T cell receptor beta chains from one sample, sequenced in a study of PD-L1 blockade in urothelial cancer. TCRdb's copy holds only in-frame clones and misses some; the assay was immunoSEQ multiplex PCR. The sample includes tens of thousands of clones, around 84% seen only once; the top ten take approximately 4.7%. Sequences were derived from PBMCs, sampled around atezolizumab (anti-PD-L1) treatment. The receptors come from a man between 65 and 85 years old with urothelial cancer. The CDR3 runs from the conserved cysteine through the conserved F or W. A D gene is named only where the DNA matches it firmly. Clone size is stated in some rows and not others, as once, few, many or a class when expanded.

size: .; V: TRBV30; J: TRBJ1-1; D: .; DNA: TGTGCCTGGACCCTGGCCACTGAAGCTTTCTTT; CDR3: CAWTLATEAFF
size: .; V: TRBV2; J: TRBJ2-3; D: TRBD2; DNA: TGTGCCAGCAGTGACGTTGCGGGAGGACTGGGAGCTAGCACAGATACGCAGTATTTT; CDR3: CASSDVAGGLGASTDTQYF
size: .; V: TRBV9; J: TRBJ1-1; D: TRBD1; DNA: TGTGCCAGCAGCGTAGAGGAGGGTAGAGGGGGCTCTAGAACTGAAGCTTTCTTT; CDR3: CASSVEEGRGGSRTEAFF
size: .; V: TRBV7-6; J: TRBJ2-5; D: .; DNA: TGTGCCAGCAGCCCAGACGTCAGGTGGACCCAGTACTTC; CDR3: CASSPDVRWTQYF
size: .; V: TRBV6-5; J: TRBJ1-2; D: TRBD1; DNA: TGTGCCAGCAGTTACGGACAGGGTTTTGGCTACACCTTC; CDR3: CASSYGQGFGYTF
size: once; V: TRBV7-9; J: TRBJ1-2; D: .; DNA: TGTGCCAGCAGCGCAGGGGCCCACCTCTTC; CDR3: CASSAGAHLF
size: once; V: TRBV11-2; J: TRBJ2-7; D: .; DNA: TGTGCCAGCGCCCTCTGGGGGCCCTCCTACGAGCAGTACTTC; CDR3: CASALWGPSYEQYF
size: .; V: TRBV27; J: TRBJ2-1; D: .; DNA: TGTGCCAGCAGTTTAACAGCCCTCTCCTACAATGAGCAGTTCTTC; CDR3: CASSLTALSYNEQFF
size: .; V: TRBV4-2; J: TRBJ2-2; D: .; DNA: TGTGCCAGCAGCCAGTCAGGGGTGAACACCGGGGAGCTGTTTTTT; CDR3: CASSQSGVNTGELFF
size: .; V: TRBV29-1; J: TRBJ2-3; D: .; DNA: TGCAGCTCCCGGGAGATGTGGACAGATACGCAGTATTTT; CDR3: CSSREMWTDTQYF
size: .; V: TRBV5-1; J: TRBJ2-3; D: .; DNA: TGCGCCAGCAGCTTTCCGGGACACGATACGCAGTATTTT; CDR3: CASSFPGHDTQYF
size: .; V: TRBV30; J: TRBJ2-1; D: TRBD2; DNA: TGTGCCTGGAGTGTAGCCGCGGGAGCCTACAATGAGCAGTTCTTC; CDR3: CAWSVAAGAYNEQFF
size: once; V: TRBV7-3; J: TRBJ2-7; D: TRBD2; DNA: TGTGCCAGCAGCTTATGGGGGACTAGCGGTGGTCCGTTATACTTC; CDR3: CASSLWGTSGGPLYF
size: once; V: TRBV5-1; J: TRBJ2-5; D: TRBD1; DNA: TGCGCCAGCAGCTCTGGACAGGGATGGAGCGAGACCCAGTACTTC; CDR3: CASSSGQGWSETQYF
size: .; V: TRBV7-2; J: TRBJ2-7; D: TRBD2; DNA: TGTGCCAGCAGCTTAGTCTCTGGGACCGGGACTAGCCGGAGCCGCGAGCAGTACTTC; CDR3: CASSLVSGTGTSRSREQYF
size: .; V: TRBV30; J: TRBJ1-2; D: TRBD1; DNA: TGTGCCGGACAGGGGGCGGAAGGCTACACCTTC; CDR3: CAGQGAEGYTF
size: .; V: TRBV20-1; J: TRBJ2-7; D: .; DNA: TGCAGTGCTACCCCTCGGTCCGAGCAGTACTTC; CDR3: CSATPRSEQYF
size: .; V: TRBV28; J: TRBJ1-5; D: .; DNA: TGTGCCAGCAGTTTCCTGAAAACAGGGAACAATCAGCCCCAGCATTTT; CDR3: CASSFLKTGNNQPQHF
size: .; V: TRBV4-1; J: TRBJ2-2; D: TRBD2; DNA: TGCGCCAGCAGCCCTGGGCGGGAGAAAGACACCGGGGAGCTGTTTTTT; CDR3: CASSPGREKDTGELFF
size: .; V: TRBV30; J: TRBJ2-1; D: .; DNA: TGTGCCTGGAGTAGGGGAGGAGGTGAGCAGTTCTTC; CDR3: CAWSRGGGEQFF
size: .; V: TRBV6-1; J: TRBJ2-7; D: .; DNA: TGTGCCAGTGGGACGGGGAGGTCTTCCTACGAGCAGTACTTC; CDR3: CASGTGRSSYEQYF
size: .; V: TRBV29-1; J: TRBJ2-3; D: .; DNA: TGCAGCGTTGAAGGCGCAGGGCTTTACACAGATACGCAGTATTTT; CDR3: CSVEGAGLYTDTQYF
size: few; V: TRBV19; J: TRBJ2-5; D: TRBD2; DNA: TGTGCCAGTCAACCTGCGGGAGTCTGGGAGACCCAGTACTTC; CDR3: CASQPAGVWETQYF
size: once; V: TRBV19; J: TRBJ2-2; D: TRBD1; DNA: TGTGCCAGCGCGGGACAGGGGGCATTCGGGGAGCTGTTTTTT; CDR3: CASAGQGAFGELFF
size: .; V: TRBV6-5; J: TRBJ2-7; D: TRBD2; DNA: TGTGCCAGCAGCCGGGGACTAGCGGGACCCGGAAGACAGTACTTC; CDR3: CASSRGLAGPGRQYF
size: .; V: TRBV5-1; J: TRBJ2-2; D: .; DNA: TGCGCCAGCAGCTTGGTTTCGGGAGTACCCGGGGAGCTGTTTTTT; CDR3: CASSLVSGVPGELFF
size: .; V: TRBV28; J: TRBJ2-1; D: TRBD2; DNA: TGTGCCAGCACACAAAATAGCGGGTTTTACAATGAGCAGTTCTTC; CDR3: CASTQNSGFYNEQFF
size: .; V: TRBV7-3; J: TRBJ1-3; D: .; DNA: TGTGCCAGCAGCTTAAAGTTTCACAGGCTCTCTGGAAACACCATATATTTT; CDR3: CASSLKFHRLSGNTIYF